Listed below are T cell receptor beta chains from one sample, sequenced in a study of shared clonotypes between healthy human individuals. Some clones are missing from TCRdb's copy, which holds only in-frame ones; the method was immunoSEQ multiplex PCR. The sample yields about 2.2 million clones, 93% seen once. Specimen: naive CD8+ T cells from PBMCs. The receptors originated from a man in his late teens or twenties in good health. Some clones in this sample may be carry-over from other donors' samples. CDR3s include the opening cysteine and the closing phenylalanine or tryptophan. The D gene is left open where the match is weak. Only part of the rows carry a size: once, few, many, or a class if the clone is expanded.

j_call clone_size v_call d_call cdr3_aa cdr3_nt
TRBJ1-2 - TRBV2 - CASSEALRDRNYGYTF TGTGCCAGCAGTGAAGCGCTTCGGGACCGGAACTATGGCTACACCTTC
TRBJ1-4 - TRBV2 TRBD1 CASSEWTGGIVRTNEKLFF TGTGCCAGCAGTGAATGGACAGGGGGCATTGTCAGGACTAATGAAAAACTGTTTTTT
TRBJ2-5 - TRBV5-1 - CASSPPQVGSLGQETQYF TGCGCCAGCAGCCCCCCCCAGGTAGGGTCGTTAGGCCAAGAGACCCAGTACTTC
TRBJ2-6 - TRBV5-1 - CASSQDLIGSGANVLTF TGCGCCAGCAGCCAGGACCTTATTGGCTCTGGGGCCAACGTCCTGACTTTC
TRBJ2-5 - TRBV4-1 TRBD2 CASSPIGTSGRSRVVETQYF TGCGCCAGCAGCCCTATCGGGACTAGCGGGAGGTCGAGGGTCGTAGAGACCCAGTACTTC
TRBJ2-7 - TRBV7-9 - CASSLAAGSSYEQYF TGTGCCAGCAGCTTAGCGGCAGGGTCCTCCTACGAGCAGTACTTC
TRBJ1-1 once TRBV19 - CASSILEGNTEAFF TGTGCCAGTAGTATTTTGGAGGGGAACACTGAAGCTTTCTTT
TRBJ2-1 - TRBV10-3 - CAISERGSSYNEQFF TGTGCCATCAGTGAACGGGGTAGCTCCTACAATGAGCAGTTCTTC
TRBJ2-6 - TRBV6-4 - CASSDSTTSGANVLTF TGTGCCAGCAGTGACTCGACCACATCTGGGGCCAACGTCCTGACTTTC
TRBJ1-1 - TRBV25-1 TRBD1 CASSDRQGATEAFF TGTGCCAGCAGTGATAGACAGGGGGCCACTGAAGCTTTCTTT
TRBJ2-7 - TRBV4-1 - CASSQSRGMGNEQYF TGCGCCAGCAGCCAGTCTCGGGGAATGGGGAACGAGCAGTACTTC
TRBJ1-3 - TRBV4-3 - CASSHDLTRNTIYF TGCGCCAGCAGCCACGATCTAACGAGAAACACCATATATTTT
TRBJ1-1 - TRBV19 - CASRGDRNTEAFF TGTGCCAGTAGGGGCGACAGGAACACTGAAGCTTTCTTT
TRBJ1-2 - TRBV7-9 - CASSLEAGYTF TGTGCCAGCAGCTTAGAGGCTGGCTACACCTTC
TRBJ2-7 - TRBV7-8 TRBD2 CASSSLAGGSLHEQYF TGTGCCAGCAGCTCCCTAGCGGGAGGGTCTCTTCACGAGCAGTACTTC
TRBJ2-3 - TRBV27 TRBD2 CASSPGTRAYF TGTGCCAGCTCCCCCGGGACTAGGGCCTATTTT
TRBJ1-1 - TRBV7-9 TRBD1 CASSPGGGGTEAFF TGTGCCAGCAGCCCAGGGGGCGGGGGGACTGAAGCTTTCTTT
TRBJ1-6 - TRBV7-9 - CASGSILQGNSPLHF TGTGCCAGCGGTTCAATTCTGCAGGGAAATTCACCCCTCCACTTT
TRBJ1-5 - TRBV6-6 - CASSYSKGGNQPQHF TGTGCCAGCAGTTACTCGAAGGGGGGGAATCAGCCCCAGCATTTT